These 11 T cell receptor beta chains came from one sample sequenced in a study of blood T cell repertoires in COVID-19. Some clones are missing from TCRdb's copy, which holds only in-frame ones; the method was immunoSEQ multiplex PCR. This sample has a few hundred thousand clones, with about four fifths found just once. The sequenced material came from peripheral blood. The source of these receptors is a man younger than 45 who had recovered from COVID-19.

The rearrangement joins TRBV10-2 to TRBJ2-5; 7 bases line up with TRBD1. Germline trimming cut 0 bases from V and 5 bases from J; bases unmatched to any gene: 3. Germline CDR1 and CDR2: WSHSY and SAAADI. This CDR3 region has 14 residues. The DNA for the CDR3 is TGCGCCAGCAGTGAGTCAAGGGGGCGGGAGACCCAGTACTTC. Its translation: CASSESRGRETQYF.

Of note for this clone: Other DNA variants within this sample encode the same CDR3. The V and J genes are TRBV3-1 (or the pseudogene TRBV3-2) and TRBJ1-1, with D possibly being TRBD1 (6 bases). Germline-derived CDR1 and CDR2 are LGHDT and YNNKEL (reference sequence). Trimming pared 6 bases from V and 1 base from J, leaving 12 bases between. The CDR3 has 14 residues. Here the CDR3 DNA reads TGTGCCAGCAGTCAAAGAGGGGGGAACACTGAAGCTTTCTTT. Translated: CASSQRGGNTEAFF.

The J gene is TRBJ1-2, the V gene TRBV20-1; no definite D call. Trimming removed 6 bases at V and 4 bases at J, with 6 bases between. Germline CDR1 and CDR2: DFQATT and SNEGSKA (reference sequence). This CDR3 has 10 amino acids. The CDR3 DNA is TGCAGTGCAAACAGCTATGGCTACACCTTC. It codes for CSANSYGYTF.

This clone was found a few times. The chain combines TRBV5-6 with TRBJ2-7; perhaps TRBD1 as D (6 bases). Germline V lookup: CDR1 SGHDT, CDR2 YYEEEE. V lost 4 bases and J 4 bases, leaving 15 bases between the germline ends. This CDR3 is built from 14 residues. CDR3 DNA sequence: TGTGCCAGCAGCCCGTGGGACATCCAGTACGAGCAGTACGTC. Its protein is CASSPWDIQYEQYV.

V is TRBV6-5 and J is TRBJ1-5; D might be TRBD1 (6 bases). Trimming took off 5 bases at V and 3 bases at J, with 11 bases between the two ends. The CDR3 totals 14 residues. Germline CDR1 and CDR2: MNHEY and SVGAGI. CDR3 sequence reads: CASSTTGLNQPQHF. The DNA of the CDR3 is TGTGCCAGCAGTACGACAGGCCTCAATCAGCCCCAGCATTTT.

This clone was seen a few times. This rearrangement joins TRBV27 to TRBJ2-2; 7 positions agree with TRBD2. CDR1 and CDR2 from the germline V gene are MNHEY and SMNVEV (reference sequence). This CDR3 is 16 amino acids long. Germline trimming cut 3 bases from V and 8 bases from J; bases unmatched to any gene: 12. The CDR3 DNA is TGTGCCAGCAGTTTCCCAGCCCCCGGGGGGACGGGGGAGCTGTTTTTT. Its protein product is CASSFPAPGGTGELFF.

J is TRBJ1-4 and V is TRBV4-1; a weak D match, TRBD1 (5 bases). Germline CDR1 is MGHRA and CDR2 is YSYEKL. The length of the CDR3 is 14 residues. Trimming took off 1 base at V and 7 bases at J, with 10 bases between the two ends. This CDR3 is CASSQGGTREKLFF. The CDR3 DNA follows: TGCGCCAGCAGCCAAGGGGGCACTCGTGAAAAACTGTTTTTT.

The chain recombines TRBV4-2 with TRBJ1-2; 8 bases line up with TRBD1. The CDR3 is 18 amino acids. J was trimmed by 0 bases and V by 4 bases; bases with no gene match: 13. Germline V CDR1 and CDR2: LGHNA, YNFKEQ. The CDR3 here is CASSPTPPRTGTNYGYTF. The CDR3 bases are TGTGCCAGCAGCCCCACACCACCTAGGACAGGGACTAACTATGGCTACACCTTC.

The J gene is TRBJ2-3, the V gene TRBV29-1; 8 bases fit TRBD1. The J segment lost 1 base and the V segment lost 5 bases, leaving 5 bases of the junction unmatched. The germline V gene has CDR1 SQVTM and CDR2 ANQGSEA. This CDR3 is built from 14 residues. CDR3: CSVRTGHGTDTQYF. The CDR3 DNA follows: TGCAGCGTTCGGACAGGGCACGGCACAGATACGCAGTATTTT.

This clone showed up just once. J is TRBJ2-3 and V is TRBV11-2; 9 bases match TRBD2. CDR1 and CDR2 (germline): SGHAT, FQNNGV. The V segment lost 2 bases and the J segment 2 bases; nucleotides outside the gene matches: 8. CDR3 size: 17 residues. DNA for the CDR3: TGTGCCAGCAGCTTATGGAGCGGGGGGCTCTTCACAGATACGCAGTATTTT. Translation gives CASSLWSGGLFTDTQYF.

The chain links TRBV4-2 to TRBJ2-3, with TRBD2 matching 10 bases. Trimming removed 0 bases from V and 2 bases from J; junction bases left unmatched: 2. The CDR3 is made up of 16 amino acids. CDR1 is LGHNA, CDR2 YNFKEQ, per germline. The CDR3 DNA reads as TGTGCCAGCAGCCAAGAACTAGCGGGGCACACAGATACGCAGTATTTT. This translates into CASSQELAGHTDTQYF.